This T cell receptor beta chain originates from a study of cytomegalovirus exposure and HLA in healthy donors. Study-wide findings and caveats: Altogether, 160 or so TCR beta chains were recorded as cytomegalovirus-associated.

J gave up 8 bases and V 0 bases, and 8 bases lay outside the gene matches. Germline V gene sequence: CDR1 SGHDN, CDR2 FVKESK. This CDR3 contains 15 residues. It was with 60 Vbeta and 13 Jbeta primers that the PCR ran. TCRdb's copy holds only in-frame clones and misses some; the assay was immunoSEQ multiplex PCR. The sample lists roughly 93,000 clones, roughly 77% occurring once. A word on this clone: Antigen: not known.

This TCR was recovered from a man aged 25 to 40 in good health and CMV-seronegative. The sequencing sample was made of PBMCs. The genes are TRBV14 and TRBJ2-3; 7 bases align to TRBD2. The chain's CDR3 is CASSQDPAGLTTQYF. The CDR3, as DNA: TGTGCCAGCAGCCAAGATCCAGCGGGGTTAACTACGCAGTATTTT.